This T cell receptor beta chain was captured by sequencing in a study of CD8+CD57+ T cells in acquired aplastic anemia. According to the study, genomic DNA was the template for TCR beta VDJ and CDR3 profiling. TCRdb recomputed calls from the reads with MiXCR, one row per CDR3 protein. The sample lists about 40,000 distinct CDR3 sequences, 60% to 70% occurring once. In the case of this clonotype: The junction and the germline gene differ at one end; a read error may be behind it.

Germline V gene lookup returns CDR1 SGHDT and CDR2 YYEEEE. This CDR3 region has 14 residues. CD8+CD57+ cell expansion, shown by flow cytometry, had occurred in the patients selected for sequencing. The receptor's source is a human donor with aplastic anemia. Sample: sorted CD4+, CD8+, or CD8+CD57+ T cells (not recorded which) from PBMCs. The rearrangement links TRBV5-6 to TRBJ1-2; TRBD1 is a possible D gene (6 bases). CDR3 protein: CASNLGIGGYGYTF. CDR3 coding DNA: TGTGCCAGCAACTTGGGAATAGGGGGCTATGGCTACACCTTC.